This passage covers 2 T cell receptor beta chains from one sample sequenced in a study of cytomegalovirus exposure and HLA in healthy donors. The PCR was carried out with 60 Vbeta primers and 13 Jbeta primers. Sequencing was performed with immunoSEQ multiplex PCR; in TCRdb, only in-frame clones are kept and a portion is missing. Here the sample spans around 100,000 clones, 50% to 65% being singletons. The sequenced sample was PBMCs. The receptors stem from a man aged 25 to 45 in good health and CMV-seropositive.

The chain employs TRBV27 and TRBJ2-7; 8 bases are shared with TRBD1. Per the germline V gene, CDR1 is MNHEY and CDR2 is SMNVEV (reference sequence). The trim removed 6 bases at V and 2 bases at J, leaving 6 bases unmatched. The CDR3 extends over 14 amino acids. The CDR3 reads CASSLRDRTYEQYF. The CDR3 DNA is TGTGCCAGCAGCCTACGGGACAGGACCTACGAGCAGTACTTC.

The chain joins TRBV5-4 to TRBJ2-5, with a tentative D call TRBD2 (5 bases). The germline CDR1 and CDR2 sequences are SGHNT and YYREEE (reference sequence). The V gene lost 4 bases and the J gene lost 4 bases, with 14 bases spanning the gap. The CDR3 runs 14 residues. CDR3 amino acids: CASSPEGSTETQYF. As DNA, the CDR3 is TGTGCCAGCAGCCCCGAAGGGAGTACAGAGACCCAGTACTTC. Full variable domain (remainder filled in from reference TRBV5-4 and TRBJ2-5): ETGVTQSPTHLIKTRGQQVTLRCSSQSGHNTVSWYQQALGQGPQFIFQYYREEENGRGNFPPRFSGLQFPNYSSELNVNALELDDSALYLCASSPEGSTETQYFGPGTRLLVL.